The clone carrying this TCR beta chain was seen only a few times. Its antigen remains unidentified. The template was genomic DNA from peripheral blood, not RNA. Rearranged V-D-J TRB sequences were amplified with a mixed TRB-A/B primer pool. Each CDR3 protein gets one entry after TCRdb re-called the multiplex PCR reads with MiXCR. Of 10,000 to 15,000 distinct CDR3 sequences in the sample, about 29% are singletons; the top ten hold 8.5% to 9.5%. The sample comes from a study of T cell repertoires in aging, cancer and after chemotherapy. Notes on the study in general: Across the chemotherapy interval, each cancer cohort showed higher median generation probability, suggesting thymic rebound. Untreated cancer patients had significantly lower blood TCR diversity than age-matched healthy donors. No conclusions about immunological memory after chemotherapy can be drawn from the repertoire data.

The receptor was derived from a human donor with a blood cancer. The sample taken for sequencing was blood.

CDR3 in amino acids: CASSATYEQYV. For the CDR3, the DNA is TGTGCCAGCAGTGCTACCTACGAGCAGTACGTC. The V gene is TRBV6-1, the J gene TRBJ2-7; no reliable D call. This CDR3 has 11 amino acids. Trimming pared 4 bases from V and 2 bases from J, leaving 3 bases between. Germline values: CDR1 MNHNS, CDR2 SASEGT.